Listed below are T cell receptor beta chains from one sample, sequenced in a study of spatial heterogeneity in lung cancer. TCRdb re-analysed the 5' RACE reads in MiXCR, keeping a single row per CDR3 protein. Seen here are some 120,000 distinct CDR3 sequences, 12% observed once, and the top ten hold approximately 17%. The material sequenced was PBMCs, taken at follow-up. Receptor source: a male donor with early-stage non-small cell lung cancer. Both conserved end residues are part of each CDR3. A D gene is named only where the DNA matches it firmly. Not all rows give a size; the values are once, few, many and, for expanded clones, a class.

>13|TRBJ1-3|TRBV7-9|.|.
TGTGCCAGCAGCTTACGAGTTGAAAACACCATATATTTT
CASSLRVENTIYF
>15|TRBJ1-3|TRBV6-1|.|.
TGTGCCAGCAGTGAGCTCCGGGGAACTGGAAACACCATATATTTT
CASSELRGTGNTIYF
>15|TRBJ2-7|TRBV9|.|.
TGTGCCAGCAGCGTAGGAGGAATAGTCTCGGGCGAGCAGTACTTC
CASSVGGIVSGEQYF
>12|TRBJ1-1|TRBV5-1|.|.
TGCGCCAGCAACTTTGGGGACACTGAAGCTTTCTTT
CASNFGDTEAFF
>13|TRBJ2-2|TRBV7-9|.|.
TGTGCCAGCAGCTTTAGTTGGGCCGGGGAGCTGTTTTTT
CASSFSWAGELFF
>12|TRBJ1-6|TRBV15|.|many
TGTGCCACCAGCAGAGGAGGACCACCCCTCCACTTT
CATSRGGPPLHF
>15|TRBJ1-3|TRBV20-1|.|many
TGCAGTGCTAGAGCGGACAGCAACTCTGGAAACACCATATATTTT
CSARADSNSGNTIYF
>18|TRBJ2-5|TRBV7-7|TRBD2|few
TGTGCTAGCAGCCGCGGGACTAGCGGGCCGACATTCAAAGAGACCCAGTACTTC
CASSRGTSGPTFKETQYF
>12|TRBJ1-6|TRBV6-5|.|many
TGTGCCAGCAGTCAGGGGTTTTCACCCCTCCACTTT
CASSQGFSPLHF
>15|TRBJ2-3|TRBV24-1|.|few
TGTGCCACAGGCGCGGGGGCGGGGAGTTCAGATACGCAGTATTTT
CATGAGAGSSDTQYF